These T cell receptor beta chains were read from a single sample in a study of T cells after yellow fever vaccination. MiXCR, run by TCRdb on the 5' RACE reads, gives a single entry per CDR3 protein. The sample has some 400,000 distinct CDR3 sequences, around 6.5% seen once. The starting material was PBMCs, obtained 5 days after the yellow fever booster vaccination. The receptors here all came from a man aged 25 to 40 who received the YFV17D yellow fever vaccine. The CDR3 runs from the conserved cysteine through the conserved F or W.

J	V	CDR3
TRBJ2-4	TRBV4-2	CASSQADTVAKNIQYF
TRBJ1-1	TRBV20-1	CSARDPGRPEAFF
TRBJ2-2	TRBV19	CASSTGPTNTGELFF
TRBJ2-7	TRBV12-3/TRBV12-4	CASSLLAERREQYF
TRBJ2-7	TRBV29-1	CSVAGTSGYEQYF
TRBJ1-5	TRBV11-2	CASSFGEGPQHF
TRBJ1-3	TRBV9	CASSVEGTGNTIYF
TRBJ2-2	TRBV12-3/TRBV12-4	CASSTPLTPTGELFF
TRBJ2-7	TRBV7-2	CASSYIFKGTRDEQYF
TRBJ1-2	TRBV20-1	CSARGAVGNYGYTF